Below, 21 T cell receptor beta chains from the same sample are listed, as sequenced in a study of blood T cells in healthy people across ages. A sample-barcoded 5' primer and a J-beta primer mix were used in a second PCR of roughly 7 to 11 cycles. Each CDR3 protein is one row after TCRdb ran MiXCR on the 5' RACE reads. The data show 1.5 million to 2 million distinct CDR3 sequences, 49% seen once. Sequences were obtained from blood. The receptors were sampled from a woman aged 40 to 50 in good health.

The gene calls are TRBV21-1 and TRBJ2-5; the table's D call of TRBD1 was not tested on the DNA. TRBV21-1 is deemed a pseudogene. The CDR3 sequence is 15 residues long. The CDR3 here is CASSKGRTGCETQYF. DNA for the CDR3: TGTGCCAGCAGCAAAGGAAGGACAGGGTGTGAGACCCAGTACTTC.

The rearrangement uses TRBV2 and TRBJ2-1, with 7 bases lining up with TRBD2. CDR1 SNHLY and CDR2 FYNNEI come from the germline V gene. This CDR3 is built from 12 residues. V lost 8 bases and J lost 9; bases outside the gene matches: 7. This CDR3 is CASGTMYGEQFF. CDR3 bases: TGTGCCAGCGGGACTATGTATGGTGAGCAGTTCTTC. Together with reference TRBV2 and TRBJ2-1, the CDR3 gives the full variable domain: EPEVTQTPSHQVTQMGQEVILRCVPISNHLYFYWYRQILGQKVEFLVSFYNNEISEKSEIFDDQFSVERPDGSNFTLKIRSTKLEDSAMYFCASGTMYGEQFFGPGTRLTVL.

V usage is TRBV12-3 or TRBV12-4 and J usage is TRBJ2-1; TRBD2 agrees at 12 bases. The CDR3 covers 20 residues. The V and J ends lost 0 bases and 1 base, in that order; junction bases with no gene match: 10. CDR3 in DNA: TGTGCCAGCAGTTTAGCGCTCCTAGCGGGGGGGCCTAATTCCTACAATGAGCAGTTCTTC. Translating gives CASSLALLAGGPNSYNEQFF.

This sequence joins TRBV28 and TRBJ2-7; TRBD1 agrees at 7 bases. The germline V gene encodes CDR1 MDHEN and CDR2 SYDVKM. V lost 1 base, J lost 2 bases, and 2 bases stayed unmatched. The CDR3 loop spans 14 amino acids. CDR3 sequence: CASSLSGQPYEQYF. The CDR3 coding sequence is TGTGCCAGCAGTTTATCGGGACAGCCCTACGAGCAGTACTTC.

This clonotype was counted only a few times. The chain couples TRBV6-6 to TRBJ2-5; D remains unclear. Trimming removed 3 bases at V and 5 bases at J, with 13 bases between. Germline V gene sequence: CDR1 MNHNY, CDR2 SVGAGI (reference sequence). The CDR3 has 14 amino acids. DNA of the CDR3: TGTGCCAGCAGTTATTTCGGTACTTCGGAGACCCAGTACTTC. Its protein is CASSYFGTSETQYF.

This clonotype has only one observation. J is TRBJ2-7 and V is TRBV6-1; 7 nucleotides align to TRBD1. Per the germline V gene, CDR1 is MNHNS and CDR2 is SASEGT. V lost 3 bases to trimming and J lost 6 bases; unmatched junction nucleotides: 11. The CDR3 extends over 15 amino acids. The CDR3 DNA reads as TGTGCCAGCAGTGACTTAACCGGGACAGCCGGCGAGCAGTACTTC. Translating gives CASSDLTGTAGEQYF.

The chain recombines TRBV4-2 with TRBJ1-6, with D perhaps TRBD1 (5 bases). The CDR3 has 12 residues. Per the germline V gene, CDR1 is LGHNA and CDR2 is YNFKEQ. Trimming cost V 0 bases and J 14 bases, with 8 bases left between them. For the CDR3, the DNA is TGTGCCAGCAGCCAAGAGGGACCCACCCTCCACTTT. Its protein is CASSQEGPTLHF.

The chain links TRBV3-1 to TRBJ2-3, with D possibly TRBD2 on 7 matching bases. The CDR3 is made up of 15 amino acids. V was trimmed by 2 bases and J by 2 bases, leaving 11 bases between them. CDR1 LGHDT and CDR2 YNNKEL come from the germline V gene (reference sequence). CDR3 DNA: TGTGCCAGCAGCCAAAGGGGGGGCACCACAGATACGCAGTATTTT. Protein product: CASSQRGGTTDTQYF.

The rearrangement joins TRBV15 to TRBJ2-7; the match to TRBD2 covers 13 bases. This CDR3 contains 16 residues. J lost 10 bases, V lost 1 base, and 10 bases had no gene match. CDR1 and CDR2 from the germline V gene are LNHNV and YYDKDF (reference sequence). The CDR3 loop is CATSRVLAGGEEIQYF. In DNA form, the CDR3 reads TGTGCCACCAGCAGAGTACTAGCGGGGGGGGAAGAGATCCAGTACTTC.

This clonotype has just one count. CDR3 in amino acids: CASSSILAGVLSGANVLTF. DNA of the CDR3: TGTGCCAGCAGTTCTATTCTGGCAGGGGTCCTATCTGGGGCCAACGTCCTGACTTTC. The chain employs TRBV6-5 and TRBJ2-6, with D perhaps matching TRBD1 (6 bases). The V gene lost 4 bases and the J gene lost 1 base, with 20 bases spanning the gap. Germline V gene sequence: CDR1 MNHEY, CDR2 SVGAGI. The CDR3 has 19 amino acids.

V and J are TRBV27 and TRBJ1-6, with D unclear. Trimming pared 5 bases from V and 7 bases from J, leaving 21 bases between. CDR1 is MNHEY and CDR2 is SMNVEV in the germline V gene (reference sequence). This CDR3 is built from 17 residues. The DNA of the CDR3 is TGTGCCAGCAGTCCTCGGACCCGAGGAGCAAGCAATTCACCCCTCCACTTT. This encodes CASSPRTRGASNSPLHF.

This clonotype showed up many times. This rearrangement joins TRBV4-3 to TRBJ2-4, with TRBD1 matching 9 bases. Germline CDR1 reads LGHNA; CDR2 reads YSLEER. The V gene end was trimmed by 2 bases and the J gene end by 3 bases; junction bases not matched to a gene: 2. The CDR3 has 15 amino acids. CDR3 DNA: TGCGCCAGCAGCCAATTGGGACAGGGCAAAAACATTCAGTACTTC. Translation gives CASSQLGQGKNIQYF.

On this clonotype itself: A junction boundary mismatches the germline segment, possibly from a read error. This chain joins TRBV7-7 and TRBJ2-5; the D gene is possibly TRBD2 (7 bases). The V gene's germline CDR1 is SSHAT and CDR2 FNYEAQ (reference sequence). The CDR3 extends over 16 amino acids. This chain's CDR3 is CASSLAASGGGETQYF. The CDR3, as DNA: TGTGCTAGCAGCTTAGCGGCTAGCGGAGGGGGAGAGACCCAGTACTTC.

On this clonotype: This could be a read error, since a much larger clone is one nucleotide away. The V call is TRBV6-2 or TRBV6-3, the J call TRBJ2-5; D is uncertain. The CDR3 is 12 residues long. From germline, CDR1 is MNHEY and CDR2 SVGEGT. V lost 6 bases and J 7 bases, leaving 12 bases between the germline ends. The CDR3 coding sequence is TGTGCCAGCAGCCAAGGGTGGGGGACCCAGTACTTC. It translates to CASSQGWGTQYF.

This clonotype was recorded a few times. The CDR3 sequence is CASSPWLGETQYF. The DNA for the CDR3 is TGTGCCAGCAGTCCTTGGCTCGGAGAGACCCAGTACTTC. V and J are TRBV28 and TRBJ2-5; D is unresolved. Trimming left V 5 bases short and J 4 bases short, with 11 bases between. The CDR3 covers 13 residues. CDR1 is MDHEN and CDR2 is SYDVKM in the germline V gene.

The rearrangement joins TRBV6-2 or TRBV6-3 to TRBJ2-5; D not resolved. Germline loops: CDR1 MNHEY, CDR2 SVGEGT. Between the trimmed V and J ends, which lost 6 bases and 6 bases, there was a span of 17 bases. The CDR3 spans 14 residues. In nucleotides, the CDR3 is TGTGCCAGCAGCCCTCGCCCGGGCCTCCAGACCCAGTACTTC. This codes for CASSPRPGLQTQYF.

The V gene is TRBV15, the J gene TRBJ2-7; TRBD1 matches at 8 bases. The J call may be wrong; the DNA end is better matched by TRBJ2-5. Germline V gene sequence: CDR1 LNHNV, CDR2 YYDKDF (reference sequence). The CDR3 totals 16 residues. The CDR3 coding sequence is TGTGCCACCAGCTCCCCTGGGCAGGGGGCTGCAGAGACCCAGTACTTC. The encoded protein is CATSSPGQGAAETQYF.

This clonotype was recorded a few times. The chain combines TRBV20-1 with TRBJ2-1; weak D call: TRBD2 (5 bases). Germline CDR1 reads DFQATT; CDR2 reads SNEGSKA (reference sequence). The V end lost 0 bases, the J end lost 1 base, and 16 bases lay between the germline ends. The CDR3 is 17 amino acids. The CDR3 sequence is CSARDSAGRGSYNEQFF. CDR3 nucleotides: TGCAGTGCTAGAGATTCGGCCGGGCGCGGGTCCTACAATGAGCAGTTCTTC.

V and J are TRBV12-3 or TRBV12-4 and TRBJ2-3; 10 bases line up with TRBD2. J gave up 2 bases and V 10 bases, and 6 bases lay outside the gene matches. The length of the CDR3 is 14 residues. CDR3 residues: CAITLAGYTDTQYF. The CDR3 DNA follows: TGTGCCATTACACTAGCGGGGTACACAGATACGCAGTATTTT.

This chain uses TRBV27 with TRBJ1-2; tentatively, D is TRBD1 (5 bases). V lost 6 bases to trimming and J lost 5 bases, with 13 bases between them. The V gene's germline CDR1 is MNHEY and CDR2 SMNVEV (reference sequence). The CDR3 contains 13 residues. The CDR3 DNA follows: TGTGCCAGCAGGAATGCTGGGGGTTATGGCTACACCTTC. Translation gives CASRNAGGYGYTF.

This clonotype was found a few times. V and J are TRBV27 and TRBJ2-1; D gene ambiguous. This CDR3 region has 14 residues. CDR1 is MNHEY and CDR2 is SMNVEV in the germline V gene (reference sequence). Trimming took off 3 bases at V and 2 bases at J, with 8 bases between the two ends. The CDR3 reads CASSFSTAYNEQFF. The CDR3 nucleotides read TGTGCCAGCAGTTTTTCTACAGCCTACAATGAGCAGTTCTTC.